The 9 T cell receptor beta chains given below trace back to one sample, sequenced in a study of cytomegalovirus exposure and HLA in healthy donors. 60 Vbeta and 13 Jbeta primers were used in PCR. Repertoires were generated with immunoSEQ multiplex PCR, while TCRdb's copy carries only in-frame clones and drops some. The sample holds approximately 140,000 clones; under 80% are singletons and the top ten take about 10%. Sequencing used PBMCs. The receptors derive from a woman between 50 and 59 years old in good health and CMV-seropositive.

Written as DNA, the CDR3 is TGTGCTAGTGGTCCCGGGACAGGAAATCAGCCCCAGCATTTT. This sequence encodes CASGPGTGNQPQHF. The V call is TRBV12-5, the J call TRBJ1-5, with 8 bases fitting TRBD1. The CDR3 has 14 residues. Losses at the gene ends were 5 bases for V and 4 bases for J; bases not matched to a gene: 4. Germline V gives CDR1 LGHNT, CDR2 FRNRAP.

This chain connects TRBV29-1 to TRBJ2-5, with D possibly being TRBD2 (5 bases). Near its end, the DNA agrees better with TRBJ2-7, so the J call may be wrong. The CDR3 runs 13 residues. CDR1 and CDR2 from the germline V gene are SQVTM and ANQGSEA. CDR3: CSVDGDNSYEQYF. Written as DNA, the CDR3 is TGCAGCGTTGACGGGGATAACTCCTACGAGCAGTACTTC.

This clone is medium-sized (0.01 to 0.1%) in the sample. J is TRBJ1-4 and V is TRBV4-3; weak D call: TRBD1 (6 bases). Trimming left V 5 bases short and J 8 bases short, with 18 bases between. Looked up from germline, CDR1 is LGHNA and CDR2 is YSLEER. The CDR3 runs 15 residues. The CDR3 loop reads CASSEGNREVEKLFF. The CDR3, as DNA: TGCGCCAGCAGCGAAGGGAACAGGGAAGTCGAAAAACTGTTTTTT.

The rearrangement links TRBV6-5 to TRBJ2-3; 7 bases are a match to TRBD1. The CDR3 is 13 residues long. Germline trimming cut 2 bases from V and 5 bases from J; bases unmatched to any gene: 1. Germline V CDR1 and CDR2: MNHEY, SVGAGI. CDR3 protein: CASSYQGEDTQYF. CDR3 nucleotide sequence: TGTGCCAGCAGTTACCAGGGGGAAGATACGCAGTATTTT.

This chain links TRBV19 with TRBJ1-2, with D perhaps matching TRBD1 (6 bases). CDR1 and CDR2 from the germline V gene are LNHDA and SQIVND (reference sequence). This CDR3 spans 14 amino acids. V was clipped by 7 bases and J by 1 base, with 13 bases between them. The CDR3 reads CASTTGNSNYGYTF. The CDR3, as DNA: TGTGCCAGTACCACAGGGAACAGTAACTATGGCTACACCTTC.

V gene TRBV7-2 combines with J gene TRBJ1-5; no clear D. Germline V gene lookup returns CDR1 SGHTA and CDR2 FQGNSA. This CDR3 spans 15 amino acids. Trimming shortened V by 6 bases and J by 2 bases, and 14 bases separated the two germline ends. This CDR3 reads CASRPIHAGNQPQHF. CDR3 coding DNA: TGTGCCAGCAGACCAATCCACGCGGGCAATCAGCCCCAGCATTTT.

V gene TRBV11-3 combines with J gene TRBJ2-2; D is unclear. The CDR3 sequence is 14 residues long. V was shortened by 1 base and J by 1 base, with 4 bases between the two germline ends. Germline V gene data show CDR1 as SGHNT and CDR2 as YENEEA. Written as DNA, the CDR3 is TGTGCCAGCAGCTTAGTAGTGAACACCGGGGAGCTGTTTTTT. Translated: CASSLVVNTGELFF.

The chain links TRBV2 to TRBJ2-5; TRBD2 might be the D (7 bases). The CDR3 covers 13 residues. Germline V CDR1 and CDR2: SNHLY, FYNNEI. V was cut by 1 base and J by 9 bases, with 12 bases left in between. The CDR3 DNA sequence: TGTGCCAGCAGTGAAGGGGGGGGCCGAGCCCAGTACTTC. Its protein product is CASSEGGGRAQYF.

V is TRBV11-1 and J is TRBJ2-6; TRBD2 might be the D (6 bases). CDR1 SGHAT and CDR2 FQDESV come from the germline V gene (reference sequence). This CDR3 is built from 18 residues. V was trimmed by 4 bases and J by 0 bases, leaving 16 bases between them. For the CDR3, the DNA is TGTGCCAGCAGCTCATTTTCAGCGGGCGACTCTGGGGCCAACGTCCTGACTTTC. Translating gives CASSSFSAGDSGANVLTF.